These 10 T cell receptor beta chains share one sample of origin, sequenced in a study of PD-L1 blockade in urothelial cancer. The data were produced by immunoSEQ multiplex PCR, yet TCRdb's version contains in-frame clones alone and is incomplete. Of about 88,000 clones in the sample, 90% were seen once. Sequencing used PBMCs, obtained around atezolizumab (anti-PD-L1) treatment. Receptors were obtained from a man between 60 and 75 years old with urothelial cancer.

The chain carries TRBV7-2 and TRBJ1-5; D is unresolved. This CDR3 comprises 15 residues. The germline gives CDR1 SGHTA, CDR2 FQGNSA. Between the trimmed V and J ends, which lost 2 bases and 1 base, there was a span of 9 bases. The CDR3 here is CASSLLSRSNQPQHF. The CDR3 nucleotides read TGTGCCAGCAGCTTATTATCCAGGAGCAATCAGCCCCAGCATTTT.

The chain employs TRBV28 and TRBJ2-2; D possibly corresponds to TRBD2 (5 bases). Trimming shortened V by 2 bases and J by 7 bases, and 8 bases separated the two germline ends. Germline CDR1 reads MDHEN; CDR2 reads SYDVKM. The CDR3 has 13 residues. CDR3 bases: TGTGCCAGCAGTTTAAGCGGCGGCGGGGAGCTGTTTTTT. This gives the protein CASSLSGGGELFF.

The CDR3 loop is CASSQKHMGGGQGSEKLFF. In DNA form, the CDR3 reads TGTGCCAGCAGCCAAAAACACATGGGTGGAGGACAGGGGAGTGAAAAACTGTTTTTT. The chain is built from TRBV4-2 and TRBJ1-4; TRBD1 agrees at 9 bases. Germline trimming cut 2 bases from V and 7 bases from J; bases unmatched to any gene: 17. The CDR3 runs to 19 residues. Germline V lookup: CDR1 LGHNA, CDR2 YNFKEQ.

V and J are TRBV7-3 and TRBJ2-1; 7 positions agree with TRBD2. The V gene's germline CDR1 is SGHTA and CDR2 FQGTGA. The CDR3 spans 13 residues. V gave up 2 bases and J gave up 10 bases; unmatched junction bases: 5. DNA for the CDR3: TGTGCCAGCAGCTTAGGGGAGGGGCGGGAGCAGTTCTTC. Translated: CASSLGEGREQFF.

CDR3 nucleotides: TGTGCCAGCAGCTACCGACAGGGGTCGGCCTTCAGGCCAGACACAGATACGCAGTATTTT. This codes for CASSYRQGSAFRPDTDTQYF. J is TRBJ2-3 and V is TRBV5-4; 8 nucleotides agree with TRBD1. The CDR3 sequence is 20 residues long. Germline loops: CDR1 SGHNT, CDR2 YYREEE (reference sequence). Trimming took 3 bases from V and 2 from J; bases not matched to a gene: 20.

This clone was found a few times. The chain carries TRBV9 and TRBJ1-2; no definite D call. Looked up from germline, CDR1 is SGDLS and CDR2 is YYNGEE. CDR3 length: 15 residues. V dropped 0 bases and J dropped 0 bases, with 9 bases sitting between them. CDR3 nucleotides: TGTGCCAGCAGCGTAGGGGAGGGCTCTAACTATGGCTACACCTTC. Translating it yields CASSVGEGSNYGYTF.

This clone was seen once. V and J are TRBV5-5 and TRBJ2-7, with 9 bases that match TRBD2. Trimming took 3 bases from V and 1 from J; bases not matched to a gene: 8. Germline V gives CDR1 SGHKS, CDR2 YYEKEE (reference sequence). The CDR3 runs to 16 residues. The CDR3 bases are TGTGCCAGCAGCTCCACCGACCTAGCGGGATCCTACGAGCAGTACTTC. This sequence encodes CASSSTDLAGSYEQYF.

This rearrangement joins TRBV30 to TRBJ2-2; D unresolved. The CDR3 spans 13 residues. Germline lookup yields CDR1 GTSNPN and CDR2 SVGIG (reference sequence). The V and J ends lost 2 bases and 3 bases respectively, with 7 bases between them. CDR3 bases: TGTGCCTGGAGTAGTGAGTACACCGGGGAGCTGTTTTTT. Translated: CAWSSEYTGELFF.

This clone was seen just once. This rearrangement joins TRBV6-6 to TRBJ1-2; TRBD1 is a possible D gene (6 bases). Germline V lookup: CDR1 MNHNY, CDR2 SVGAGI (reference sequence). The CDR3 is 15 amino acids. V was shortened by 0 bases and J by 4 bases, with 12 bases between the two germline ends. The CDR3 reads CASSYSTGRSYGYTF. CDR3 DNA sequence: TGTGCCAGCAGTTACTCGACAGGAAGGAGCTATGGCTACACCTTC.

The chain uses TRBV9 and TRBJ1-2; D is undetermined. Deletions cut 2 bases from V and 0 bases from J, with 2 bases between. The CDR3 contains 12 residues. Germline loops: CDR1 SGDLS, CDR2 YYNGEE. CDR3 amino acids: CASSVTNYGYTF. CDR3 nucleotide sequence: TGTGCCAGCAGCGTCACTAACTATGGCTACACCTTC.